The rows below give T cell receptor beta chains drawn from one sample of a study of regulatory T cells in long-lasting Graves disease. TCRdb re-called the multiplex PCR reads with MiXCR, one entry per CDR3 protein. Of about 450,000 distinct CDR3 sequences listed, 15% to 20% are singletons. The same specimen was also included in a second study, on T cells in Graves' hyperthyroidism and ophthalmopathy.

Source: peripheral blood mononuclear cells (PBMCs), taken at new diagnosis, from a patient treated with antithyroid drugs. The origin of the receptors is a woman aged 25 to 39 with Graves disease. CDR3s include the opening cysteine and the closing phenylalanine or tryptophan. D genes are given only for firm matches. Size values are once, few and many counts, or a class for expanded clones, and some rows have none.

TRBJ2-3	.	19	TRBV11-3	many	TGTGCCAGCAGCTTAACTCCGACGGAGGAGAGCTCTAGCACAGATACGCAGTATTTT	CASSLTPTEESSSTDTQYF
TRBJ2-3	.	15	TRBV7-9	many	TGTGCCAGCAGCTTAACGGGAGTGGGCACAGATACGCAGTATTTT	CASSLTGVGTDTQYF
TRBJ2-5	.	14	TRBV19	few	TGTGCCAGTAGTATTGTGGGCCTTAAAGAGACCCAGTACTTC	CASSIVGLKETQYF
TRBJ2-7	TRBD1	12	TRBV20-1	many	TGCAGTGCAGACAGGGGGCGGTACGAGCAGTACTTC	CSADRGRYEQYF
TRBJ2-1	TRBD2	14	TRBV29-1	many	TGCAGCGTCGCCCCAGCGGGAGTTCCCAATGAGCAGTTCTTC	CSVAPAGVPNEQFF
TRBJ2-4	.	12	TRBV6-2/TRBV6-3	few	TGTGCCAGCAGTTATTACAAAAACATTCAGTACTTC	CASSYYKNIQYF
TRBJ1-5	.	15	TRBV20-1	many	TGCAGTGCTAGGGGGACGACGGTACCAAATCAGCCCCAGCATTTT	CSARGTTVPNQPQHF
TRBJ1-2	.	16	TRBV2	many	TGTGCCAGCTCTCATACTCCGGACAGAGCGGCTTTAAGGTACACCTTC	CASSHTPDRAALRYTF
TRBJ1-2	.	14	TRBV6-2/TRBV6-3	.	TGTGCCAGCAGTTACACGTCGACAGGCTATGGCTACACCTTC	CASSYTSTGYGYTF
TRBJ2-7	TRBD1	15	TRBV3-1	many	TGTGCCAGCAGCCAAGATGGACAGGGTGGGTACGAGCAGTACTTC	CASSQDGQGGYEQYF
TRBJ2-1	.	16	TRBV20-1	many	TGCAGTGCTAGAGATGTGGCGGGAACTTCCTACAATGAGCAGTTCTTC	CSARDVAGTSYNEQFF
TRBJ2-3	TRBD2	13	TRBV30	many	TGTGCCTGGAGTACAACTAGCGCAGATACGCAGTATTTT	CAWSTTSADTQYF
TRBJ2-2	TRBD2	19	TRBV3-1	many	TGTGCCAGCAGCCCCCCGCGGACTAGCGGGACTATCGACACCGGGGAGCTGTTTTTT	CASSPPRTSGTIDTGELFF
TRBJ1-5	.	14	TRBV4-1	many	TGCGCCAGCAGCCGTGGGGCTCTCAATCAGCCCCAGCATTTT	CASSRGALNQPQHF
TRBJ2-2	.	16	TRBV30	many	TGTGCCTGGGCCCCCATCCGGTACTCGGGGACCGGGGAGCTGTTTTTT	CAWAPIRYSGTGELFF
TRBJ1-1	.	14	TRBV11-2	many	TGTGCCAGCAGCTTAGATATTTCAAACACTGAAGCTTTCTTT	CASSLDISNTEAFF
TRBJ1-1	.	17	TRBV19	.	TGTGCCAGTAGTAAGGGGGACATACTAATGAGGGGCACTGAAGCTTTCTTT	CASSKGDILMRGTEAFF
TRBJ2-1	TRBD2	19	TRBV5-1	few	TGCGCCAGCAGCTTCAACCCTAGCGGGAGGCCCCTCTCCTACAATGAGCAGTTCTTC	CASSFNPSGRPLSYNEQFF
TRBJ1-2	TRBD1	15	TRBV18	few	TGTGCCAGCTCACCTCCCAACAGGGGAGCTGAAGGCTACACCTTC	CASSPPNRGAEGYTF
TRBJ1-1	TRBD1	17	TRBV2	.	TGTGCCAGACAATCCGGGACAGGACAAGCGCTGAGGACTGGAGCTTTCTTT	CARQSGTGQALRTGAFF
TRBJ2-7	TRBD1	15	TRBV5-1	many	TGCGCCAGCAGCTTCGCTACCACAGGGGGTTCGGAGCAGTACTTC	CASSFATTGGSEQYF
TRBJ1-3	.	14	TRBV9	few	TGTGCCAGCAGCGTAACTTACTCTGGAAACACCATATATTTT	CASSVTYSGNTIYF
TRBJ1-2	.	12	TRBV15	many	TGTGCCACCAGCAGGGCCGTGGGAGGCTACACCTTC	CATSRAVGGYTF
TRBJ2-2	TRBD2	15	TRBV6-4	.	TGTGCCAGCAGTGCTGCAGCGGGGGACACCGGGGAGCTGTTTTTT	CASSAAAGDTGELFF
TRBJ1-5	.	15	TRBV28	.	TGTGCCAGCAGTTTTCGGGCCGGCGGGCGCGGGTCCCAGCATTTT	CASSFRAGGRGSQHF
TRBJ2-2	.	15	TRBV13	few	TGTGCCAGCAGCCCTCCACTGAGGGACACCGGGGAGCTGTTTTTT	CASSPPLRDTGELFF
TRBJ1-1	TRBD1	13	TRBV3-1	many	TGTGCCAGCCGGACAAGCAGGGGGCCGGTGGCTTTCTTT	CASRTSRGPVAFF
TRBJ2-1	.	15	TRBV13	few	TGTGCCAGCAGCTCCGTAGTTGTATCCTACAATGAGCAGTTCTTC	CASSSVVVSYNEQFF
TRBJ2-2	.	12	TRBV10-3	.	TGTGCCGCTTCAGTAGCAACCGGGGAGCTGTTTTTT	CAASVATGELFF
TRBJ2-2	.	12	TRBV7-9	many	TGTGCCAGCAGCTTAGAGATCGGGGAGCTGTTTTTT	CASSLEIGELFF
TRBJ2-7	.	14	TRBV3-1	many	TGTGCCAGCAGCCCTGACGGGGGGCCCTACGAGCAGTACTTC	CASSPDGGPYEQYF
TRBJ1-5	.	14	TRBV11-1	many	TGTGCCAGCAGTCCGGGACCGATGAATCAGCCCCAGCATTTT	CASSPGPMNQPQHF
TRBJ2-3	TRBD1	15	TRBV6-1	few	TGTGCCAGCAGACTACAGGGGGCGCGAACAGATACGCAGTATTTT	CASRLQGARTDTQYF